These 27 T cell receptor beta chains originate from one sample sequenced in a study of blood T cells in healthy people across ages. Primers used in a second PCR of about 6 to 11 cycles were a sample-barcoded 5' primer and a J-beta primer mix. TCRdb re-analysed the 5' RACE reads in MiXCR, keeping a single row per CDR3 protein. The table lists 600,000 to 900,000 distinct CDR3 sequences, about 26% of them singletons, with around 3% in the top ten. Another study also made use of these data, one on T cells of mothers and their children.

The sequencing input was blood. These receptors were collected from a boy younger than 18 in good health.

With regard to this clonotype: A much larger clone differs from this one at a single base, so this may be a read error. DNA for the CDR3: TGTGCCAGCAGCTTCCGGGACAGACACTACGAGCAGTACTTC. Translation: CASSFRDRHYEQYF. The rearrangement links TRBV7-9 to TRBJ2-7; TRBD1 agrees at 7 bases. The ends lost 3 bases at V and 3 bases at J; junction bases unmatched: 5. The CDR3 length is 14 residues. In germline, CDR1 is SEHNR, CDR2 FQNEAQ (reference sequence).

This clonotype has just a few counts. This sequence joins TRBV5-1 and TRBJ2-6, with D perhaps TRBD1 or TRBD2 (6 bases each). This CDR3 comprises 15 residues. Trimming removed 4 bases from V and 2 bases from J, with 10 bases in between. CDR1 SGHRS and CDR2 YFSETQ come from the germline V gene. DNA of the CDR3: TGCGCCAGCAGCCCGGGGGCGACTGGGGCCAACGTCCTGACTTTC. Residues: CASSPGATGANVLTF.

The chain joins TRBV3-1 to TRBJ2-1; TRBD2 aligns across 11 bases. This CDR3 has 13 amino acids. With V trimmed by 4 bases and J by 10 bases, 3 bases remained unmatched. Germline CDR1 LGHDT, CDR2 YNNKEL (reference sequence). The CDR3 DNA reads as TGTGCCAGCAGCCTTCTAGCGGGGGGCGAGCAGTTCTTC. It encodes CASSLLAGGEQFF.

In this sample, this clonotype turned up a few times. The genes are TRBV10-1 and TRBJ1-1, with D tentatively TRBD1 (6 bases). Trimming pared 4 bases from V and 5 bases from J, leaving 14 bases between. The CDR3 totals 14 residues. Germline V gives CDR1 WNHNN, CDR2 SYGVQD (reference sequence). The CDR3 DNA follows: TGCGCCAGCAGTGCATCTCCAGGGGATACTGAAGCTTTCTTT. Translating gives CASSASPGDTEAFF.

The chain combines TRBV20-1 with TRBJ2-5; TRBD2 might be the D (6 bases). CDR3 length: 14 residues. From germline, CDR1 is DFQATT and CDR2 SNEGSKA (reference sequence). V was shortened by 0 bases and J by 7 bases, with 15 bases between the two germline ends. The CDR3 region has the DNA TGCAGTGCTAGAGATAGAACTAGCTCTGTGACCCAGTACTTC. This gives the protein CSARDRTSSVTQYF.

This clonotype was seen a single time. The chain carries TRBV12-3 or TRBV12-4 and TRBJ2-5, with 9 bases identical to TRBD2. The J call may be mistaken, given a closer DNA end match to TRBJ2-1. The CDR3 is made up of 12 amino acids. In nucleotides, the CDR3 is TGTGCCAGCAGTAGACTAGCGGATGAGCAGTTCTTC. It encodes CASSRLADEQFF.

This clonotype turned up a few times. The chain has TRBV12-3 or TRBV12-4 and TRBJ2-5; 7 bases are shared with TRBD2. Near its end, the DNA agrees better with TRBJ2-7, so the J call may be wrong. CDR3 length: 13 amino acids. The CDR3 DNA follows: TGTGCCAGCAGGGCTAGCGGTGTCAACGAGCAGTACTTC. Translated, it gives CASRASGVNEQYF.

This clonotype has only a few counts. CDR3 loop: CASSLETGGSYNEQFF. The CDR3 DNA reads TGTGCCAGCAGCTTGGAGACAGGGGGCTCCTACAATGAGCAGTTCTTC. V is TRBV5-5 and J is TRBJ2-1; 9 bases agree with TRBD1. This CDR3 is 16 amino acids long. The germline CDR1 and CDR2 sequences are SGHKS and YYEKEE (reference sequence). Losses at the gene ends were 0 bases for V and 0 bases for J; bases not matched to a gene: 1.

This clonotype occurred a few times. This sequence joins TRBV2 and TRBJ2-1; 7 bases are a match to TRBD2. The DNA matches TRBJ2-5 better at its end, which makes the J call doubtful. CDR1 SNHLY and CDR2 FYNNEI come from the germline V gene. The CDR3 sequence is 15 residues long. CDR3 residues: CASSAGLTGGETQYF. Here the CDR3 DNA reads TGTGCCAGCAGTGCGGGACTAACTGGTGGGGAGACCCAGTACTTC.

This chain connects TRBV14 to TRBJ2-7, with D unclear. The J call may not be correct, given that the DNA end is closer to TRBJ2-1. The CDR3 consists of 13 residues. Germline assignment: CDR1 SGHDN and CDR2 FVKESK. CDR3 loop: CASSQEAHNEQFF. CDR3 DNA sequence: TGTGCCAGCAGCCAAGAGGCTCACAATGAGCAGTTCTTC.

The chain couples TRBV2 to TRBJ2-5, with 10 nucleotides matching TRBD2. Trimming at V came to 2 bases and at J to 5 bases, leaving 2 bases not matched to a gene. Per germline, CDR1 SNHLY and CDR2 FYNNEI. The CDR3 has 14 residues. The CDR3 sequence: CASSETSGVETQYF. CDR3 in DNA: TGTGCCAGCAGTGAAACTAGCGGGGTGGAGACCCAGTACTTC.

This clonotype has just a few counts. The chain couples TRBV6-6 to TRBJ2-6; no clear D gene. V lost 7 bases and J lost 0, with 7 bases in between. Germline loops: CDR1 MNHNY, CDR2 SVGAGI (reference sequence). The CDR3 is 14 residues long. For the CDR3, the DNA is TGTGCCAGCACCTCAGACTCTGGGGCCAACGTCCTGACTTTC. As protein: CASTSDSGANVLTF.

This clonotype was counted many times. The chain joins TRBV27 to TRBJ1-5; perhaps TRBD1 as D (5 bases). CDR1 MNHEY and CDR2 SMNVEV come from the germline V gene (reference sequence). Trimming pared 5 bases from V and 3 bases from J, leaving 8 bases between. CDR3 size: 13 residues. For the CDR3, the DNA is TGTGCCAGCAGTCTTGGGACCAATCAGCCCCAGCATTTT. Residues: CASSLGTNQPQHF.

This clonotype was counted between two and nine times. This chain joins TRBV5-1 and TRBJ2-5, with D maybe TRBD1 (5 bases). V was shortened by 0 bases and J by 1 base, with 10 bases between the two germline ends. Looked up from germline, CDR1 is SGHRS and CDR2 is YFSETQ. The CDR3 is 15 amino acids. The CDR3 DNA follows: TGCGCCAGCAGCTTGGCCAGACAGAGCCAAGAGACCCAGTACTTC. Translation: CASSLARQSQETQYF.

The gene calls are TRBV10-3 and TRBJ2-1; D may correspond to TRBD1 or TRBD2 (6 bases each). This CDR3 comprises 14 residues. Trimming removed 4 bases from V and 8 bases from J, with 15 bases in between. Germline CDR1 and CDR2: ENHRY and SYGVKD. The CDR3 sequence: CAISVGGTSDEQFF. The CDR3 DNA follows: TGTGCCATCAGTGTTGGGGGGACATCGGATGAGCAGTTCTTC.

The chain recombines TRBV28 with TRBJ1-2; D is uncertain. The CDR3 is made up of 11 amino acids. CDR1 is MDHEN and CDR2 is SYDVKM in the germline V gene. V dropped 7 bases and J dropped 8 bases, with 11 bases sitting between them. DNA of the CDR3: TGTGCCAGCAATTCACCTAGGGGCTACACCTTC. It encodes CASNSPRGYTF.

The CDR3 DNA reads TGTGCCAGCAGCTTAGCAGGGACAAGCTATGGCTACACCTTC. Translation: CASSLAGTSYGYTF. The V gene is TRBV11-2, the J gene TRBJ1-2, with a weak D call TRBD1 (6 bases). Germline loops: CDR1 SGHAT, CDR2 FQNNGV. This CDR3 region has 14 residues. Deletions cut 1 base from V and 4 bases from J, with 10 bases between.

This clonotype was counted a few times. The chain couples TRBV5-1 to TRBJ2-1, with 7 positions matching TRBD2. Germline-derived CDR1 and CDR2 are SGHRS and YFSETQ. The ends lost 1 base at V and 6 bases at J; junction bases unmatched: 4. The CDR3 runs to 14 residues. The CDR3 is CASSLITGGNEQFF. CDR3 sequence (DNA): TGCGCCAGCAGCTTGATCACGGGGGGCAATGAGCAGTTCTTC.

This clonotype turned up a few times. The V gene is TRBV25-1, the J gene TRBJ2-5, with unresolved D. V was pared by 3 bases and J by 4 bases, with 9 bases between. Germline CDR1 is MGHDK and CDR2 is SYGVNS. The CDR3 contains 13 residues. CDR3 DNA sequence: TGTGCCAGCAGTGAGGCCCCCGGAGAGACCCAGTACTTC. Protein: CASSEAPGETQYF.

This rearrangement joins TRBV12-3 or TRBV12-4 to TRBJ2-5; perhaps TRBD1 as D (5 bases). The DNA end lines up better with TRBJ2-1; the J call may be wrong. CDR3 length equals 17 residues. As DNA, the CDR3 is TGTGCCAGCAGCAGCGCTTCAGGGTCCCCCTCGGTTGATGAGCAGTTCTTC. Translation gives CASSSASGSPSVDEQFF.

This clonotype was seen ten or more times. The rearrangement uses TRBV20-1 and TRBJ1-2; a possible D gene is TRBD1 (5 bases). Trimming shortened V by 5 bases and J by 1 base, and 8 bases separated the two germline ends. CDR1 is DFQATT and CDR2 is SNEGSKA in the germline V gene (reference sequence). This CDR3 spans 12 amino acids. CDR3 in amino acids: CSAPTDNYGYTF. The CDR3, as DNA: TGCAGTGCTCCGACAGATAACTATGGCTACACCTTC.

This rearrangement joins TRBV28 to TRBJ1-1, with D hard to call. Germline assignment: CDR1 MDHEN and CDR2 SYDVKM. With 6 bases removed from V and 11 bases from J, the gap between germline ends came to 10 bases. CDR3 length equals 10 residues. DNA for the CDR3: TGTGCCAGCAGCACCGAAAATGCTTTCTTT. It is translated as CASSTENAFF.

This chain uses TRBV7-9 with TRBJ1-1; the match to TRBD1 covers 8 bases. Germline trimming cut 4 bases from V and 3 bases from J; bases unmatched to any gene: 4. The CDR3 consists of 14 residues. CDR1 is SEHNR, CDR2 FQNEAQ, per germline (reference sequence). In DNA form, the CDR3 reads TGTGCCAGCAGCTGGAACAGGGGGTACACTGAAGCTTTCTTT. As protein: CASSWNRGYTEAFF.

This clonotype came up a few times. The chain carries TRBV12-3 or TRBV12-4 and TRBJ1-6; D is undetermined. The CDR3 extends over 12 amino acids. Deletions cut 6 bases from V and 10 bases from J, with 10 bases between. CDR3 coding DNA: TGTGCCAGCAGCACCGCGTACTCACCCCTCCACTTT. This sequence encodes CASSTAYSPLHF.

This clonotype was observed at least ten times. This chain connects TRBV29-1 to TRBJ2-1; the D is unclear. The CDR3 runs to 12 residues. Deletions cut 6 bases from V and 5 bases from J, with 11 bases between. Germline V gene data show CDR1 as SQVTM and CDR2 as ANQGSEA. The CDR3 here is CSVDPFDNEQFF. In DNA, the CDR3 is TGCAGCGTGGACCCCTTCGACAATGAGCAGTTCTTC.

This clonotype turned up a few times. V is TRBV9 and J is TRBJ2-5; 7 bases are shared with TRBD1. The closer fit of TRBJ2-1 to the DNA end suggests the J call may be wrong. This CDR3 has 14 residues. CDR1 is SGDLS and CDR2 is YYNGEE in the germline V gene. The CDR3 DNA reads as TGTGCCAGCAGCGTAGACAGGGGAGAGAATGAGCAGTTCTTC. Its protein is CASSVDRGENEQFF.

This clonotype occurred many times. The chain combines TRBV11-2 with TRBJ1-4; D possibly corresponds to TRBD1 (5 bases). Germline CDR1 SGHAT, CDR2 FQNNGV. The length of the CDR3 is 14 residues. V gave up 4 bases and J gave up 4 bases, with 10 bases separating them. The DNA for the CDR3 is TGTGCCAGCAGCTGGGGACGGGTTAATGAAAAACTGTTTTTT. Translating it yields CASSWGRVNEKLFF. Supplemented by reference TRBV11-2 and TRBJ1-4, the full variable domain reads EAGVAQSPRYKIIEKRQSVAFWCNPISGHATLYWYQQILGQGPKLLIQFQNNGVVDDSQLPKDRFSAERLKGVDSTLKIQPAKLEDSAVYLCASSWGRVNEKLFFGSGTQLSVL.